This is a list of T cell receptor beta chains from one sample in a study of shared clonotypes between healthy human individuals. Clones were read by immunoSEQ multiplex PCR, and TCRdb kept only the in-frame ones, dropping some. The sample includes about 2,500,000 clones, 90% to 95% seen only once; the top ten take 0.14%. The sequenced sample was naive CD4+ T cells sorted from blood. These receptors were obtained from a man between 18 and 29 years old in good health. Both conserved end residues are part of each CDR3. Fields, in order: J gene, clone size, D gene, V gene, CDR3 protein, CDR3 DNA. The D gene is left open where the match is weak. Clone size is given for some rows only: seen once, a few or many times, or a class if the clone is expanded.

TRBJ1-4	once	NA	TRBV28	CASKNPLSNEKLFF	TGTGCCAGCAAAAATCCACTTTCTAATGAAAAACTGTTTTTT
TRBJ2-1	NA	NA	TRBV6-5	CASSSGSYNEQFF	TGTGCCAGCAGTTCCGGAAGCTACAATGAGCAGTTCTTC
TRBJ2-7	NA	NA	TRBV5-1	CASNSGGSGTYEQYF	TGCGCCAGCAATTCCGGGGGCAGCGGCACCTACGAGCAGTACTTC
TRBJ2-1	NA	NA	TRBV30	CACPGEAGREQFF	TGTGCCTGCCCGGGGGAGGCGGGCAGAGAGCAGTTCTTC
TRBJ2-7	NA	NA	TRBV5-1	CASSLGTVSYEQYF	TGCGCCAGCAGCTTGGGGACAGTGTCCTACGAGCAGTACTTC
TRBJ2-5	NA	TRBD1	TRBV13	CASSLGDRFRETQYF	TGTGCCAGCAGCTTGGGGGACAGGTTCCGGGAGACCCAGTACTTC
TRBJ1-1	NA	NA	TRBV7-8	CASSLSPTEAFF	TGTGCCAGCAGCTTAAGTCCCACTGAAGCTTTCTTT
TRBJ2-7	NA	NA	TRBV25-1	CASSSSRATSPSEQYF	TGTGCCAGCAGTTCCAGTCGGGCTACCTCACCCAGCGAGCAGTACTTC
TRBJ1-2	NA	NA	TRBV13	CASSLRFNYGYTF	TGTGCCAGCAGCTTAAGATTTAACTATGGCTACACCTTC
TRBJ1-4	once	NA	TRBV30	CACPRGGGGEKLFF	TGTGCCTGCCCTCGAGGGGGAGGCGGCGAAAAACTGTTTTTT
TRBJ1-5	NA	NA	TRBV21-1	CASSKGLNQPQHF	TGTGCCAGCAGCAAAGGTCTGAATCAGCCCCAGCATTTT
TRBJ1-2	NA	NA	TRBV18	CATVQGSYGYTF	TGTGCCACAGTACAGGGCTCCTATGGCTACACCTTC
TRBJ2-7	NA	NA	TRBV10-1	CARVHQYF	TGCGCCAGGGTACATCAGTACTTC
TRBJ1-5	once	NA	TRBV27	CASSLERGNQPQHF	TGTGCCAGCAGTTTAGAGAGGGGCAATCAGCCCCAGCATTTT
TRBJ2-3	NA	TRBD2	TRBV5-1	CASSLRGDFLRSTDTQYF	TGCGCCAGCAGCTTGCGGGGGGACTTCCTTAGGAGCACAGATACGCAGTATTTT
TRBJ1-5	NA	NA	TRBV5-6	CASSLASGQPQHF	TGTGCCAGCAGCTTGGCCTCGGGTCAGCCCCAGCATTTT
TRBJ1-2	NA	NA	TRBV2	CASSGQRDYGYTF	TGTGCCAGCAGTGGACAGCGAGACTATGGCTACACCTTC
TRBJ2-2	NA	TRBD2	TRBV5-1	CASSFSLADTGELFF	TGCGCCAGCAGCTTTTCACTAGCGGATACCGGGGAGCTGTTTTTT
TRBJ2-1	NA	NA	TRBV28	CASSSPGGGSDNEQFF	TGTGCCAGCAGTTCCCCCGGGGGCGGGTCTGACAATGAGCAGTTCTTC
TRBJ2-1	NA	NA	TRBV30	CAWSPTPTYNEQFF	TGTGCCTGGAGTCCCACCCCCACCTACAATGAGCAGTTCTTC
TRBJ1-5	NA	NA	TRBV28	CASSPTGSGQPQHF	TGTGCCAGCAGTCCTACAGGGAGCGGCCAGCCCCAGCATTTT
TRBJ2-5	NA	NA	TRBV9	CASSVEPTKRAQYF	TGTGCCAGCAGCGTCGAGCCCACCAAGAGGGCCCAGTACTTC
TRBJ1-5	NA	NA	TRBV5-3	CARMKCPRGAQHF	TGTGCCAGAATGAAGTGCCCTCGAGGGGCCCAGCATTTT
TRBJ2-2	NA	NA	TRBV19	CASSAYPTGTNTGELFF	TGTGCCAGTAGTGCTTACCCGACAGGAACGAACACCGGGGAGCTGTTTTTT
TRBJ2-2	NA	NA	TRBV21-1	CASSGDSNTGELFF	TGTGCCAGCAGTGGGGATTCGAACACCGGGGAGCTGTTTTTT
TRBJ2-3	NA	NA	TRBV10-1	CASSEGGTDTQYF	TGCGCCAGCAGTGAAGGCGGAACAGATACGCAGTATTTT
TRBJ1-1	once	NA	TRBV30	CAWSLRQTNTEAFF	TGTGCCTGGAGTTTGCGACAGACGAACACTGAAGCTTTCTTT
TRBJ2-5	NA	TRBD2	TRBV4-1	CASSRLITGGPVKETQYF	TGCGCCAGCAGTCGATTAATAACGGGAGGGCCCGTTAAAGAGACCCAGTACTTC
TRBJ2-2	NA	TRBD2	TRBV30	CAWSGTSLTGELFF	TGTGCCTGGAGTGGGACTAGTCTCACCGGGGAGCTGTTTTTT
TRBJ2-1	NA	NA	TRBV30	CAWSQGKYNEQFF	TGTGCCTGGAGTCAGGGGAAATACAATGAGCAGTTCTTC
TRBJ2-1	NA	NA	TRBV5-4	CASSPLGGLSGEQFF	TGTGCCAGCAGCCCGTTGGGGGGCCTTAGCGGTGAGCAGTTCTTC
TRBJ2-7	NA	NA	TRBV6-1	CASRRGQNSYEQYF	TGTGCCAGCAGACGCGGACAGAACTCCTACGAGCAGTACTTC
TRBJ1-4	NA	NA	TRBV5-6	CASSPATLSEKLFF	TGTGCCAGCAGCCCCGCAACCCTCTCCGAAAAACTGTTTTTT
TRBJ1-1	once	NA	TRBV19	CASSSGRTNTEAFF	TGTGCCAGTAGTAGTGGACGGACGAACACTGAAGCTTTCTTT
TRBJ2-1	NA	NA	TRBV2	CASTAASSYNEQFF	TGTGCCAGCACGGCGGCTAGCTCCTACAATGAGCAGTTCTTC
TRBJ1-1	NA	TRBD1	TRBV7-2	CASSLDIGQGFSSATEAFF	TGTGCCAGCAGCTTAGATATAGGACAGGGGTTTTCTAGCGCCACTGAAGCTTTCTTT
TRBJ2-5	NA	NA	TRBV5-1	CASSGGGSGETQYF	TGCGCCAGCAGCGGCGGGGGCTCCGGGGAGACCCAGTACTTC
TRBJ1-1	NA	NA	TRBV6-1	CASSEIVPRAEAFF	TGTGCCAGCAGTGAAATTGTTCCCCGCGCTGAAGCTTTCTTT
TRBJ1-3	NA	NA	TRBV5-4	CASSFNSNSGNTIYF	TGTGCCAGCAGCTTTAACAGTAACTCTGGAAACACCATATATTTT
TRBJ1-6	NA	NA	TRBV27	CASSGGPWSSYNSPLHF	TGTGCCAGCAGTGGCGGGCCCTGGAGCTCCTATAATTCACCCCTCCACTTT